Sequencing of this T cell receptor (beta chain) was carried out in a study of CD8+ T cells in alopecia areata (dated by TCRdb to the late 2010s). For context, the study as a whole: Treated patients were enrolled in an open-label pilot trial of oral tofacitinib, 5 to 10 mg twice daily, for moderate-to-severe alopecia areata. RNA was extracted with the PAXgene miRNA kit for fixed scalp, the miRNeasy kit for PBMCs, and the RNeasy kit for mouse skin. Clonality in the scalp was compared among normal scalp (n=4), patchy alopecia areata scalp (n=8), and alopecia totalis/universalis scalp (n=8). Tofacitinib-treated patients had biopsies at baseline and at 4 and 24 weeks of treatment, with a later scalp biopsy in several patients. In humans, TCRbeta sequencing was performed on scalp tissue and on sorted CD4+ and CD8+ peripheral blood T cells from healthy controls and from patients with patchy or totalis/universalis alopecia areata. High-throughput TCRbeta sequencing was used to examine T cell clonal expansion in alopecia areata in both the C3H/HeJ mouse model and human patients. Patients stayed on tofacitinib for 6 to 18 months and then had 6 months of follow-up off drug so that delayed response and recurrence could be assessed. immunoSEQ multiplex PCR using 35 Vbeta forward primers and 13 Jbeta reverse primers was used to amplify TCRbeta CDR3 regions. For the treated patients, the SALT score, which quantifies what percentage of scalp surface area is affected, served as the measure of disease severity.

About this clone itself: The target of this receptor is not known. The record has no base qualities; no much larger clone is one base away.

The CDR3 runs 14 residues from the cysteine to the phenylalanine. CDR3 DNA is the only sequence kept; it has 42 bases, read in frame from the first base. CDR1 is given as SNHLY and CDR2 as FYNNEI, both from the germline V gene. The trim is 6 bases for V and 3 bases for J, with a gap of 12 bases between the germline ends. Libraries were constructed by the immunoSEQ multiplex PCR assay. To provide template for TCR sequencing, every sample had RNA extracted and reverse transcribed into cDNA. First-strand cDNA was synthesized with SuperScript III using a 2:1 mix of oligo-dT and random hexamers. Amplification bias was assessed with a synthetic immune receptor repertoire, and residual bias was removed computationally. The source study handled its data this way. Raw reads were preprocessed to remove errors, and CDR3 was defined by IMGT conventions from the conserved cysteine to phenylalanine. To get clonality, Shannon entropy was normalized by log2 of the number of productive unique TCRs and the result was subtracted from 1. Whether scalp clones were CD4 or CD8 was inferred by matching scalp TCRbeta sequences against CD4 and CD8 repertoires sorted from blood. The source is immuneACCESS, and TCRdb retained only in-frame sequences with V and J called. Part of the clones is not carried over; for the studies checked, unresolved V genes explain less than half of this, and the remainder is unexplained. The V and J calls and clone size are taken from that table; D and trimming were inferred from the DNA. The sample data list about 190,000 clones, and 50% to 60% of these were observed just once. The ten top clones hold 0.69% of the sample.

According to the study, the label for this sample's time point signals: more than 3 weeks on oral tofacitinib. The treatment or condition label of this sample denotes: oral pan-JAK inhibitor, 5-10 mg twice daily. From alopecia areata patients, peripheral blood was collected along with lesional scalp punch biopsies. PBMCs were isolated by density centrifugation and stained for CD3, CD4 and CD8, and CD4+ and CD8+ T cells were sorted on a FACSAria. Here is what the overall study found, with its caveats: Lesional scalp, especially in alopecia totalis/universalis, showed higher clonality and more expanded CD8+ clones than normal scalp, suggesting antigenic drive. Unlike mouse skin, where gammadelta T cells dominate, normal human skin contains resident alphabeta T cells that get sequenced too, which complicates analysis of the scalp TCR repertoire. Compared with mice, TCR sequences shared between patients were less clear, possibly partly because of HLA diversity across the patient population. The treated cohort was small, with a single nonresponder, so links between baseline CD8+ expansion and response need larger studies. Many expanded lesional clones persisted in scalp and blood during tofacitinib treatment, which may partly explain relapse after stopping treatment. Scalp clonality and the number of expanded CD8+ clones among the top 100 scalp clones were significantly decreased by tofacitinib.

The chain couples TRBV2 to TRBJ2-1; the D gene is possibly TRBD1, with 6 bases matching. This TCR was sampled from a human donor with alopecia areata. Sequenced material: CD4+ T cells sorted from blood, taken at week 4, from a patient treated with tofacitinib. The bases read TGTGCCAGCAGGTCCGGGACAAACTACAATGAGCAGTTCTTC. This encodes CASRSGTNYNEQFF.